What follows are 8 T cell receptor beta chains derived from one specimen sequenced in a study of shared clonotypes between healthy human individuals. Assay: immunoSEQ multiplex PCR; the TCRdb copy retains only in-frame clones and omits some. The repertoire holds approximately 720,000 clones, with just over 90% as singletons. Naive CD8 cells were CD45RO-negative, positively selected for CCR7, excluding terminally differentiated effector memory CD45RA+ cells. Material for sequencing was naive CD8+ T cells sorted from blood. The receptors were gathered from a man younger than 45 in good health.

The chain combines TRBV9 with TRBJ2-2; TRBD1 agrees at 8 bases. This CDR3 is 15 amino acids long. Trimming at V came to 4 bases and at J to 5 bases, leaving 7 bases not matched to a gene. Per germline, CDR1 SGDLS and CDR2 YYNGEE. CDR3 loop: CASSLGQETTGELFF. The CDR3 DNA sequence: TGTGCCAGCAGCTTGGGACAGGAGACAACCGGGGAGCTGTTTTTT. Complete variable domain (other parts from reference TRBV9 and TRBJ2-2): DSGVTQTPKHLITATGQRVTLRCSPRSGDLSVYWYQQSLDQGLQFLIQYYNGEERAKGNILERFSAQQFPDLHSELNLSSLELGDSALYFCASSLGQETTGELFFGEGSRLTVL.

This chain uses TRBV7-2 with TRBJ2-7; tentatively, D is TRBD1 or TRBD2 (5 bases each). From germline, CDR1 is SGHTA and CDR2 FQGNSA. The CDR3 has 15 residues. V lost 1 base to trimming and J lost 3 bases, with 13 bases between them. The CDR3 spells CASSLDGGSNYEQYF. The CDR3 nucleotides are TGTGCCAGCAGCTTAGATGGGGGTAGCAACTACGAGCAGTACTTC.

CDR3 sequence (DNA): TGTGCCAGCAGAATGCTTGGGTCCTATGGCTACACCTTC. It specifies CASRMLGSYGYTF. The rearrangement links TRBV27 to TRBJ1-2, with D unresolved. Germline V CDR1 and CDR2: MNHEY, SMNVEV (reference sequence). There are 13 residues in the CDR3. The germline V and J ends were trimmed by 6 bases and 4 bases, with 12 bases remaining between them.

The rearrangement links TRBV5-1 to TRBJ2-3; 9 bases are shared with TRBD2. The germline V gene encodes CDR1 SGHRS and CDR2 YFSETQ. The CDR3 contains 18 residues. Trimming removed 0 bases from V and 5 bases from J; junction bases left unmatched: 13. The CDR3 bases are TGCGCCAGCAGCTTGGGGTTAGCGGGAGAATTCCTCGGAGATACGCAGTATTTT. Translating it yields CASSLGLAGEFLGDTQYF.

This clone was recorded a few times. The CDR3 DNA sequence: TGTGCCAGCAGTGAACAACAGGCAATGAACTATGGCTACACCTTC. Amino acid sequence: CASSEQQAMNYGYTF. This chain joins TRBV2 and TRBJ1-2, with a weak D call TRBD1 (5 bases). The CDR3 covers 15 residues. CDR1 and CDR2 (germline): SNHLY, FYNNEI. V shed 2 bases and J shed 2 bases, with 12 bases lying between them.

This rearrangement joins TRBV5-1 to TRBJ1-2; possible D gene TRBD1, 5 bases. The V end lost 4 bases, the J end lost 4 bases, and 14 bases lay between the germline ends. The CDR3 has 14 amino acids. Per germline, CDR1 SGHRS and CDR2 YFSETQ. The CDR3 bases are TGCGCCAGCAGCCCCGGGGACGGCATCTATGGCTACACCTTC. Translating gives CASSPGDGIYGYTF.

V gene TRBV18 combines with J gene TRBJ2-2, with 14 nucleotides matching TRBD2. V lost 3 bases to trimming and J lost 4 bases; unmatched junction nucleotides: 10. The CDR3 runs 19 residues. Looked up from germline, CDR1 is KGHSH and CDR2 is LQKENI. CDR3 loop: CASSPPGLAGVFGTGELFF. The CDR3 nucleotides read TGTGCCAGCTCACCGCCGGGACTAGCGGGAGTTTTCGGCACCGGGGAGCTGTTTTTT.

This clone was counted once. V is TRBV7-9 and J is TRBJ2-3; a weak D match, TRBD1 (5 bases). Germline values: CDR1 SEHNR, CDR2 FQNEAQ (reference sequence). CDR3 length: 15 residues. Deletions cut 4 bases from V and 5 bases from J, with 16 bases between. DNA of the CDR3: TGTGCCAGCAGCTCAGGGCTGACTCCCGGAGATACGCAGTATTTT. It codes for CASSSGLTPGDTQYF.